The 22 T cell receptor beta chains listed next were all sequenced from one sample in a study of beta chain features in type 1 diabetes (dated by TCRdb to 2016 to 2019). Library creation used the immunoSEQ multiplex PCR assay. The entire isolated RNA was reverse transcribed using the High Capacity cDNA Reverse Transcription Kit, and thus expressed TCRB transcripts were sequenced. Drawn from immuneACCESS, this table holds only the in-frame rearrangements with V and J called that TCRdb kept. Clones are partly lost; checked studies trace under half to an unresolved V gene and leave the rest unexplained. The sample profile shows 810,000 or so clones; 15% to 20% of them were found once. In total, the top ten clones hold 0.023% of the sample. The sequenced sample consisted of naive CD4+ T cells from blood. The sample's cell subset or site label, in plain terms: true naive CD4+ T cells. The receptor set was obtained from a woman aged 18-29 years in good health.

The CDR3 here is CSVEVLAGPRRETQYF. CDR3 nucleotides: TGCAGCGTTGAAGTCCTCGCCGGGCCAAGAAGGGAGACCCAGTACTTC. The chain recombines TRBV29-1 with TRBJ2-5; D is unresolved. This CDR3 is built from 16 residues. V dropped 1 base and J dropped 5 bases, with 20 bases sitting between them. Germline CDR1 is SQVTM and CDR2 is ANQGSEA.

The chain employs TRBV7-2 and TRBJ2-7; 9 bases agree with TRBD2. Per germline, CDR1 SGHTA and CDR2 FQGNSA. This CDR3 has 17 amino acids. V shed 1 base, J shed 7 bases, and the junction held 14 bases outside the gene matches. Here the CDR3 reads CASSLVFVSGRRREQYF. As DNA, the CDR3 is TGTGCCAGCAGCTTAGTATTTGTTAGCGGGAGACGTCGGGAGCAGTACTTC.

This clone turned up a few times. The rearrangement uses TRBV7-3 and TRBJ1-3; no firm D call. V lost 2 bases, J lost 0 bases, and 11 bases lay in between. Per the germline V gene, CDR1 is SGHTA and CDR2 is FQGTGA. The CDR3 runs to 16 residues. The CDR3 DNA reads TGTGCCAGCAGCTTAGCTGGGTGGACCTCTGGAAACACCATATATTTT. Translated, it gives CASSLAGWTSGNTIYF.

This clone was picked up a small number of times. CDR3 nucleotides: TGTGCCAGCAGCGTAGATGGTCCTAGCTGGAATGAGCAGTTCTTC. Translating gives CASSVDGPSWNEQFF. The chain is built from TRBV9 and TRBJ2-1, with D tentatively TRBD2 (5 bases). Germline V CDR1 and CDR2: SGDLS, YYNGEE. V was trimmed by 0 bases and J by 7 bases, leaving 14 bases between them. CDR3 length: 15 residues.

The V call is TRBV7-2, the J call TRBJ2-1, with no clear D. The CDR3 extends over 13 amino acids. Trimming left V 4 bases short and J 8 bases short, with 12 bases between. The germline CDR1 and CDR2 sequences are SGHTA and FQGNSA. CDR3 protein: CASSSRRTDEQFF. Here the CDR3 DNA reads TGTGCCAGCAGCTCCCGCAGGACGGATGAGCAGTTCTTC.

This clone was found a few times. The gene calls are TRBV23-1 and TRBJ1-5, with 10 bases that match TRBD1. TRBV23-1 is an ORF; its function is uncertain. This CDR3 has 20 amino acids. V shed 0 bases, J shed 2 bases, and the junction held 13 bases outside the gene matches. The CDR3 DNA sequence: TGCGCCAGCAGTCAATCAAAGAGACAGGGGGCGCGGGTTTGCAATCAGCCCCAGCATTTT. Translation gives CASSQSKRQGARVCNQPQHF.

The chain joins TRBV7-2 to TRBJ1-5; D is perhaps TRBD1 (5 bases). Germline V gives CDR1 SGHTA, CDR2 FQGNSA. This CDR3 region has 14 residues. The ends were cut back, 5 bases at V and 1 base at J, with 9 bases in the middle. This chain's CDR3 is CASSGGLSNQPQHF. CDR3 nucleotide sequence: TGTGCCAGCAGCGGGGGTCTCAGCAATCAGCCCCAGCATTTT.

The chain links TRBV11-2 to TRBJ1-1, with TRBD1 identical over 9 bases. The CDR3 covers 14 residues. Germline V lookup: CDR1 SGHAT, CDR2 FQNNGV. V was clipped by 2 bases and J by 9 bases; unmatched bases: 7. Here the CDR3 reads CASSLIPGTGKAFF. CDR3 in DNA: TGTGCCAGCAGCTTAATTCCCGGGACAGGGAAAGCTTTCTTT.

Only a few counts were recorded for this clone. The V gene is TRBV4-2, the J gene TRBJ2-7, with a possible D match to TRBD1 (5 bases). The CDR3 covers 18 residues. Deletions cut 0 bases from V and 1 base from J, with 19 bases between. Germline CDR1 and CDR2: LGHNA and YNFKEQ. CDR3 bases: TGTGCCAGCAGCCAAGACGGGTCCAGGGCCTCGCGTTCCTACGAGCAGTACTTC. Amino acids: CASSQDGSRASRSYEQYF.

The CDR3 sequence: CASSLQGRASFWEQFF. The CDR3 DNA reads TGTGCCAGCAGCTTACAAGGGAGGGCCTCATTTTGGGAGCAGTTCTTC. J is TRBJ2-1 and V is TRBV5-6; 7 bases align to TRBD2. The length of the CDR3 is 16 residues. CDR1 is SGHDT and CDR2 is YYEEEE in the germline V gene. The V and J ends lost 2 bases and 10 bases, in that order; junction bases with no gene match: 15.

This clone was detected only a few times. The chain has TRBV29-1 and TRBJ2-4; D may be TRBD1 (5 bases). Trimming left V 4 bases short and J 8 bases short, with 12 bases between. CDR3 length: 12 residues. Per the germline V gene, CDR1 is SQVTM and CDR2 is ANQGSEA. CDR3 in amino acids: CSVGLGADIQYF. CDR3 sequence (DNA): TGCAGCGTTGGGTTAGGGGCGGACATTCAGTACTTC. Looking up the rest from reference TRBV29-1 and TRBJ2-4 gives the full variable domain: SAVISQKPSRDICQRGTSLTIQCQVDSQVTMMFWYRQQPGQSLTLIATANQGSEATYESGFVIDKFPISRPNLTFSTLTVSNMSPEDSSIYLCSVGLGADIQYFGAGTRLSVL.

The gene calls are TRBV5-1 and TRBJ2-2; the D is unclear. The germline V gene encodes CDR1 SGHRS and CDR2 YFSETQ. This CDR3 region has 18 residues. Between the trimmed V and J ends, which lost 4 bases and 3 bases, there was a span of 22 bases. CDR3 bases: TGCGCCAGCAGCACGCTCGATGCGAGTTCTTCTCACACCGGGGAGCTGTTTTTT. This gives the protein CASSTLDASSSHTGELFF.

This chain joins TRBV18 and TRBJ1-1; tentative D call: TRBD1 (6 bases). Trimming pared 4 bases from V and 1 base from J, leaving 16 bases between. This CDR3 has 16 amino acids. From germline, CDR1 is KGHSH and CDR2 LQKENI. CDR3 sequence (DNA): TGTGCCAGCTCACTGATACAGGGCGCGGGGAACACTGAAGCTTTCTTT. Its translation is CASSLIQGAGNTEAFF. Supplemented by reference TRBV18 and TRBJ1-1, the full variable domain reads NAGVMQNPRHLVRRRGQEARLRCSPMKGHSHVYWYRQLPEEGLKFMVYLQKENIIDESGMPKERFSAEFPKEGPSILRIQQVVRGDSAAYFCASSLIQGAGNTEAFFGQGTRLTVV.

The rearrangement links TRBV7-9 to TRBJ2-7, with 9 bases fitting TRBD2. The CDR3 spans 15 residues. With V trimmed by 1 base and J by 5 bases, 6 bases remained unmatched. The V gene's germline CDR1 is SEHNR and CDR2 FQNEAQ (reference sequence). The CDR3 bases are TGTGCCAGCAGCTTAGTGAATAGCGGGAGAAACGAGCAGTACTTC. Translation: CASSLVNSGRNEQYF.

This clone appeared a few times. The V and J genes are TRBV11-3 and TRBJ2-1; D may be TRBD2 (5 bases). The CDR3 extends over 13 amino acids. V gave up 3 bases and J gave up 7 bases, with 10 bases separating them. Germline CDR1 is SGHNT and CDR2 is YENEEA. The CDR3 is CASSFTSVNEQFF. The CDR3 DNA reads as TGTGCCAGCAGCTTTACTAGTGTAAATGAGCAGTTCTTC.

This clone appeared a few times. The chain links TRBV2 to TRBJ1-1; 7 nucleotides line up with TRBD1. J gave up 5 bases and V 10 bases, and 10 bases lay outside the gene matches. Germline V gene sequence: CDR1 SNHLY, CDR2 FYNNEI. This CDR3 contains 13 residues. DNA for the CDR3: TGTGCCACGACGACAGGGATCGTGACTGAAGCTTTCTTT. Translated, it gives CATTTGIVTEAFF.

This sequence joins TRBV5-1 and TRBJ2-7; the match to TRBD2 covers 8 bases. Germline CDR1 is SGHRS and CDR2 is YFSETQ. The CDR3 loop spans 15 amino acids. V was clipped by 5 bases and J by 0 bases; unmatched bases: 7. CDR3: CASSPILAGSYEQYF. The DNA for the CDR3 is TGCGCCAGCAGTCCCATTCTAGCGGGCTCCTACGAGCAGTACTTC.

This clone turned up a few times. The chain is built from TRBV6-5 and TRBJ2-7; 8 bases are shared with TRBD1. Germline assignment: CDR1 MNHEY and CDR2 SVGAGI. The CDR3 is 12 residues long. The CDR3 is CAAGGGPYEQYF. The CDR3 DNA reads TGTGCGGCAGGGGGCGGACCCTACGAGCAGTACTTC.

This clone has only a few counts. CDR3 nucleotide sequence: TGTGCCAGCAGCTTATCGAGCGGAGCGGGGGGTAGCTACGAGCAGTACTTC. This sequence encodes CASSLSSGAGGSYEQYF. The V call is TRBV13, the J call TRBJ2-7; 9 positions agree with TRBD2. V lost 2 bases, J lost 3 bases, and 11 bases stayed unmatched. Germline CDR1 reads PRHDT; CDR2 reads FYEKMQ (reference sequence). The CDR3 is 17 amino acids.

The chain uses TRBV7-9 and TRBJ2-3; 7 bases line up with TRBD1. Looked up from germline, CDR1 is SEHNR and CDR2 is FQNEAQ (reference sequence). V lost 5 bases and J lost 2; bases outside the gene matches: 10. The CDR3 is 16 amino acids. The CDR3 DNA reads TGTGCCAGCAGCGCACAAACCGGGACAGTCACAGATACGCAGTATTTT. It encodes CASSAQTGTVTDTQYF.

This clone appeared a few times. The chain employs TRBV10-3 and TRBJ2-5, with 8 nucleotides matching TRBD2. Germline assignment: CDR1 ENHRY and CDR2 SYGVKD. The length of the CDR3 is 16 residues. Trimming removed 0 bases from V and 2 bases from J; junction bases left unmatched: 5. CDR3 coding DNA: TGTGCCATCAGTGAGTCGATTAGCGGGATGCAAGAGACCCAGTACTTC. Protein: CAISESISGMQETQYF.

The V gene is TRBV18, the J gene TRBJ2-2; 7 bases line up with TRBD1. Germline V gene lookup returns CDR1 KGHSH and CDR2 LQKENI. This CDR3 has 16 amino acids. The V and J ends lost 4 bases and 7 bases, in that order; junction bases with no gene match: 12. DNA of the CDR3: TGTGCCAGCTCACAAGGACAGGAGCATGTGAACGGGGAGCTGTTTTTT. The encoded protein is CASSQGQEHVNGELFF.